This paragraph reports one T cell receptor beta chain. Antigen specificity is unknown. The data derive from a study of CD8 T cells in ankylosing spondylitis. Regarding the study as a whole: Significantly higher representation of disease-linked clones was reported for matched ankylosing spondylitis synovial fluid. Disease-linked clones displayed a CD8+ phenotype and appeared relatively rarely in peripheral blood. Prior work had noted some motif variants in reactive arthritis blood and synovial fluid. Fewer than ten highly homologous variants made up a TCR beta motif that seemed to typify ankylosing spondylitis blood.

The CDR3 runs to 15 residues. Trimming cost V 4 bases and J 7 bases; bases outside gene matches: 5. Germline V gene sequence: CDR1 SEHNR, CDR2 FQNEAQ (reference sequence). Making the TCR beta libraries involved quantitative 5'-RACE with molecular barcodes. TCRdb re-called the 5' RACE reads with MiXCR, one entry per CDR3 protein. The table lists some 130,000 distinct CDR3 sequences, roughly 15% of them singletons. This receptor was obtained from a male donor with ankylosing spondylitis. This chain joins TRBV7-9 and TRBJ1-5; 12 bases line up with TRBD1. The sample taken for sequencing was blood, either unsorted or a sorted T cell fraction (not recorded which). CDR3 loop: CASSSEGTGGQPQHF. The CDR3 DNA sequence: TGTGCCAGCAGCTCAGAGGGGACAGGGGGCCAGCCCCAGCATTTT.